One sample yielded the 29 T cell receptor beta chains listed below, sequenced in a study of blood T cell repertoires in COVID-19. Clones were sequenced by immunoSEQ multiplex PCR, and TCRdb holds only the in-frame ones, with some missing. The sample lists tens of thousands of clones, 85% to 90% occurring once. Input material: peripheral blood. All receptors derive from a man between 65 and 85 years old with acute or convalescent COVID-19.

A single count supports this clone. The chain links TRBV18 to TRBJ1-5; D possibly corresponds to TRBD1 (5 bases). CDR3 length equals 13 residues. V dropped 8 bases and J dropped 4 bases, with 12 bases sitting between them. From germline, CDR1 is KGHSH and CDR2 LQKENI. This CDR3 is CASVEGLNQPQHF. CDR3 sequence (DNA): TGTGCCAGCGTGGAGGGGTTAAATCAGCCCCAGCATTTT.

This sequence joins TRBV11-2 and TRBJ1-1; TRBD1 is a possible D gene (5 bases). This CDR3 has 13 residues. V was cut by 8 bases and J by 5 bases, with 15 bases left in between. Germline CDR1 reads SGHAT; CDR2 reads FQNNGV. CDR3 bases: TGTGCCAGCGGACAAGCCCGGGGGACTGAAGCTTTCTTT. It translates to CASGQARGTEAFF.

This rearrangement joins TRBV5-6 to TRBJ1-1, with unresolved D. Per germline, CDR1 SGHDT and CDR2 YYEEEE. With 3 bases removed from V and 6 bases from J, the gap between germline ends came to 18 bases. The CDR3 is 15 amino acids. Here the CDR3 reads CASSSLSNVGPEAFF. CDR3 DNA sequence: TGTGCCAGCAGCTCCCTATCGAATGTGGGCCCTGAAGCTTTCTTT.

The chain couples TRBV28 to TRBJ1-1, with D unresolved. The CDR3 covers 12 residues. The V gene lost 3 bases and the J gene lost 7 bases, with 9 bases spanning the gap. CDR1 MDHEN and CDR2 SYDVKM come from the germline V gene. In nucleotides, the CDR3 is TGTGCCAGCAGTTTCGCCCTATTTGAAGCTTTCTTT. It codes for CASSFALFEAFF. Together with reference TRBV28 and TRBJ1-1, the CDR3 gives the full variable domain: DVKVTQSSRYLVKRTGEKVFLECVQDMDHENMFWYRQDPGLGLRLIYFSYDVKMKEKGDIPEGYSVSREKKERFSLILESASTNQTSMYLCASSFALFEAFFGQGTRLTVV.

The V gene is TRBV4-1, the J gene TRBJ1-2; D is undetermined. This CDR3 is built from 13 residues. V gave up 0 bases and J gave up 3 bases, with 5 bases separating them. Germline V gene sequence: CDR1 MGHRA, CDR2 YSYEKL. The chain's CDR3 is CASSQDIDYGYTF. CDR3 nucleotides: TGCGCCAGCAGCCAAGATATTGACTATGGCTACACCTTC.

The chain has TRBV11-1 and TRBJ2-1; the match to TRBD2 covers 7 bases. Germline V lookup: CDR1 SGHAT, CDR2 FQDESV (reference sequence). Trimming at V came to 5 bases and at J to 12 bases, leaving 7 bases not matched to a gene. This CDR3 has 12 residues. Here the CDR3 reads CASSRSGVVQFF. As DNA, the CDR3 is TGTGCCAGCAGCCGAAGCGGGGTAGTGCAGTTCTTC.

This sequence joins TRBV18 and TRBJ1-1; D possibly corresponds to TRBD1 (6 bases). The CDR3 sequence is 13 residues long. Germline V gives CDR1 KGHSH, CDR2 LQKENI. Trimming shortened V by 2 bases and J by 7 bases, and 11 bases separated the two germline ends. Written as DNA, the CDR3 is TGTGCCAGCTCACCATCGGACAGCAGTGAAGCTTTCTTT. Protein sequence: CASSPSDSSEAFF.

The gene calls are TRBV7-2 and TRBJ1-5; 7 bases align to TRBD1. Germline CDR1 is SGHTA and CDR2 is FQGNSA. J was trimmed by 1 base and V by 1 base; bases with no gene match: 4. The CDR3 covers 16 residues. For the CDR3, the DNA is TGTGCCAGCAGCTTAGATGCAGGGGGGAGCAATCAGCCCCAGCATTTT. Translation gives CASSLDAGGSNQPQHF.

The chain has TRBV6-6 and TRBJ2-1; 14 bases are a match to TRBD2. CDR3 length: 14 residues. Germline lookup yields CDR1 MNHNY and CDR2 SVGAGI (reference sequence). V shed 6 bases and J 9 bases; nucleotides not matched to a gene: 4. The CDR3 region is CASRGLAGDSEQFF. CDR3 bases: TGTGCCAGCAGGGGACTAGCGGGGGACAGTGAGCAGTTCTTC.

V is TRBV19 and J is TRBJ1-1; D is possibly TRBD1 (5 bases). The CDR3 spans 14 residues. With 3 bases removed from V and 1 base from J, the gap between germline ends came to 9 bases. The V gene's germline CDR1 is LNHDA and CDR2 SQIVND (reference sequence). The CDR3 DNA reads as TGTGCCAGTAGTATCGGGGGTGGGAACACTGAAGCTTTCTTT. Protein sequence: CASSIGGGNTEAFF.

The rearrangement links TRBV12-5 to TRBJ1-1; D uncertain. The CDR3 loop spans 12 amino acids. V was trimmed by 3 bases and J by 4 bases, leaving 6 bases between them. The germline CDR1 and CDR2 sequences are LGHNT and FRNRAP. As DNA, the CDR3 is TGTGCTAGTGGTTTAGAGGGCACTGAAGCTTTCTTT. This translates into CASGLEGTEAFF.

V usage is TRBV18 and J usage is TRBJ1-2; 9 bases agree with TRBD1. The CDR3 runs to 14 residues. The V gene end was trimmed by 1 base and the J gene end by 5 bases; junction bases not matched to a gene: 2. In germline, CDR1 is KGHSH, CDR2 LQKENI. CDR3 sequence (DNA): TGTGCCAGCTCACCACGACAGGGGGAGTATGGCTACACCTTC. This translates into CASSPRQGEYGYTF.

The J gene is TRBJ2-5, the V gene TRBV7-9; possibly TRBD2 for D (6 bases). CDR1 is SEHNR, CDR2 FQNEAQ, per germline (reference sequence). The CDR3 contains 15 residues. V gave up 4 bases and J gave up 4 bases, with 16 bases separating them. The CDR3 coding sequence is TGTGCCAGCAGCTCCACTCCCGTGGGGGGAGAGACCCAGTACTTC. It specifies CASSSTPVGGETQYF.

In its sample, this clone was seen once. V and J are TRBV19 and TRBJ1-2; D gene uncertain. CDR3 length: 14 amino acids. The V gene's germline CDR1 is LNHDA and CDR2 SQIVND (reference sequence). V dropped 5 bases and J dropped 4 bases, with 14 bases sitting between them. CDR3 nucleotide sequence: TGTGCCAGTAGTGACGACTTTGGGAGCTATGGCTACACCTTC. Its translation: CASSDDFGSYGYTF.

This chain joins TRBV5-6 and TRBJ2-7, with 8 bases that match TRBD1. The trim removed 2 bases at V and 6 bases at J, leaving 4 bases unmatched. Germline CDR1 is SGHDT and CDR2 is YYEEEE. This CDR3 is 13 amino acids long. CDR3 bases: TGTGCCAGCAGCTTTGACAGGGGAAGCGAGCAGTACTTC. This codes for CASSFDRGSEQYF. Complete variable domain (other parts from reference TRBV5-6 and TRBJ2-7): DAGVTQSPTHLIKTRGQQVTLRCSPKSGHDTVSWYQQALGQGPQFIFQYYEEEERQRGNFPDRFSGHQFPNYSSELNVNALLLGDSALYLCASSFDRGSEQYFGPGTRLTVT.

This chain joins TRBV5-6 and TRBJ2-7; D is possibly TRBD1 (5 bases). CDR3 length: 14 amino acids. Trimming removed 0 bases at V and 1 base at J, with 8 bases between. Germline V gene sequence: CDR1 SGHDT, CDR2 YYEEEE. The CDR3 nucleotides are TGTGCCAGCAGCTTGGCTCCAGGGTCCTACGAGCAGTACTTC. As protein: CASSLAPGSYEQYF. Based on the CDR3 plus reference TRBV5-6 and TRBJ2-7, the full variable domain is DAGVTQSPTHLIKTRGQQVTLRCSPKSGHDTVSWYQQALGQGPQFIFQYYEEEERQRGNFPDRFSGHQFPNYSSELNVNALLLGDSALYLCASSLAPGSYEQYFGPGTRLTVT.

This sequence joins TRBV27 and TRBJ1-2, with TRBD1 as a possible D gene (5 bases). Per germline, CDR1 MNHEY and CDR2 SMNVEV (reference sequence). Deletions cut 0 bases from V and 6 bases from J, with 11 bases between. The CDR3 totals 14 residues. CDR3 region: CASSLSSGRDGYTF. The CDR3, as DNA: TGTGCCAGCAGTTTATCGTCAGGGAGGGATGGCTACACCTTC.

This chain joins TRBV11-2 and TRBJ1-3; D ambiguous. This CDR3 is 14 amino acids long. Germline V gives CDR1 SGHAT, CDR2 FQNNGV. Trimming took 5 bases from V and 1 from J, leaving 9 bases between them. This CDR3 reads CASSPDNSGNTIYF. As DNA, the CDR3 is TGTGCCAGCAGCCCCGACAATTCTGGAAACACCATATATTTT.

The CDR3 here is CASSIGLARTDTQYF. The CDR3 DNA is TGTGCCAGCAGCATCGGACTAGCGCGCACAGATACGCAGTATTTT. The chain couples TRBV5-6 to TRBJ2-3; 9 bases map to TRBD2. This CDR3 contains 15 residues. The ends lost 4 bases at V and 1 base at J; junction bases unmatched: 4. CDR1 and CDR2 (germline): SGHDT, YYEEEE.

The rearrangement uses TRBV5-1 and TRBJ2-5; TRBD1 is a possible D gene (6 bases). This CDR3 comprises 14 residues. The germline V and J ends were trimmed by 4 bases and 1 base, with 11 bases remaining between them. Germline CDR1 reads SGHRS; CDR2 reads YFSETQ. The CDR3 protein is CASSPQGGQETQYF. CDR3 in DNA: TGCGCCAGCAGCCCCCAAGGGGGCCAAGAGACCCAGTACTTC.

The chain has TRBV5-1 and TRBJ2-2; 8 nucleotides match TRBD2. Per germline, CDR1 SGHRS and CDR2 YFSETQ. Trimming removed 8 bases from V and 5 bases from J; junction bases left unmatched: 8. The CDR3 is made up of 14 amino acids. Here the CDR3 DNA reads TGCGCCAGTCAACTAGCGGAAGGGACCGGGGAGCTGTTTTTT. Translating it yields CASQLAEGTGELFF.

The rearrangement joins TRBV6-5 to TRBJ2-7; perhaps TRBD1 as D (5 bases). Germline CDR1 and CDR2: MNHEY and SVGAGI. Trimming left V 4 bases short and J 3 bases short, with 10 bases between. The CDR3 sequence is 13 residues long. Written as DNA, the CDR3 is TGTGCCAGCAGTTCCTCGACAGACTACGAGCAGTACTTC. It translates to CASSSSTDYEQYF.

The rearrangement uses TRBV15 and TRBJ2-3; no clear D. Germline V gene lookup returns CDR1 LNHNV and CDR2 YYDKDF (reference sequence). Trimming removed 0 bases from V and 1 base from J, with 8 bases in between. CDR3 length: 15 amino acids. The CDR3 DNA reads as TGTGCCACCAGCAGAGATGCGGCAGGCACAGATACGCAGTATTTT. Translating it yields CATSRDAAGTDTQYF.

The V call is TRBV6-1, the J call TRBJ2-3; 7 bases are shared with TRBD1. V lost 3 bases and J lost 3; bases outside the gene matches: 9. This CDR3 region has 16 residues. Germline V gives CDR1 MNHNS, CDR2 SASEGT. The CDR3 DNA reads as TGTGCCAGCAGTGACCCTCGGGACAGCAATACAGATACGCAGTATTTT. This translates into CASSDPRDSNTDTQYF.

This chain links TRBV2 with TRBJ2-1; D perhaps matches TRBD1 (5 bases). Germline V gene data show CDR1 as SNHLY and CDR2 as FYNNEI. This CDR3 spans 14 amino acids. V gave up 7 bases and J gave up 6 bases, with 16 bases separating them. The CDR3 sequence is CASKNQGDSNEQFF. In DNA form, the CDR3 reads TGTGCCAGCAAGAACCAGGGTGACAGCAATGAGCAGTTCTTC.

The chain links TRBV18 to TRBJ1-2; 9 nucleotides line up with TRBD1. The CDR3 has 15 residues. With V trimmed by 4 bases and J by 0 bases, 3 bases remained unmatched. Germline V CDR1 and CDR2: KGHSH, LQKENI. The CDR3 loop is CASSLRQGANYGYTF. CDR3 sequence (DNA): TGTGCCAGCTCACTGCGACAGGGGGCTAACTATGGCTACACCTTC.

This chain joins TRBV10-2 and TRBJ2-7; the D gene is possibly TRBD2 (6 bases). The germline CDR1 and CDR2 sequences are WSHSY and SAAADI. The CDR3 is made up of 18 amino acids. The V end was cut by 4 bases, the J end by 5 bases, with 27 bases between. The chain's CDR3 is CASSGRHLRSGRSDEQYF. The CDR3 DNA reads TGCGCCAGCAGTGGAAGGCATCTTAGGTCAGGGAGGTCGGACGAGCAGTACTTC.

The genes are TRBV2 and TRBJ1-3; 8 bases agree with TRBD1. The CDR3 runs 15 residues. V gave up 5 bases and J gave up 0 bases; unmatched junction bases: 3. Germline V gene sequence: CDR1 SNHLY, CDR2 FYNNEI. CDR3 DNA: TGTGCCAGCAGTCCTGACAGGGGCTCTGGAAACACCATATATTTT. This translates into CASSPDRGSGNTIYF.

CDR3 nucleotides: TGTGCCAGCAGTCCCTCGACAGGGACTGAAGCTTTCTTT. It translates to CASSPSTGTEAFF. The V call is TRBV27, the J call TRBJ1-1, with 7 positions matching TRBD1. Germline V gives CDR1 MNHEY, CDR2 SMNVEV (reference sequence). The CDR3 sequence is 13 residues long. With 5 bases clipped from V and 5 bases from J, the junction kept 5 bases outside the gene matches.